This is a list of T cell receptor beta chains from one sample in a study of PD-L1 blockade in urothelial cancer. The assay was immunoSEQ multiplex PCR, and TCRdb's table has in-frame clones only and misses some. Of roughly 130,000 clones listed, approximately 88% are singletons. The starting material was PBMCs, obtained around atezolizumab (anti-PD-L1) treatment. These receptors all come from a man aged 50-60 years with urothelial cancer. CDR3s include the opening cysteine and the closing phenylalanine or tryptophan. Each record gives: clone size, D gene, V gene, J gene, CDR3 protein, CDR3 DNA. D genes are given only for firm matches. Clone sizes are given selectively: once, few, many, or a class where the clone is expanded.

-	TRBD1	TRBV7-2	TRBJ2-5	CASSRGQHQETQYF	TGTGCCAGCAGCCGGGGACAGCACCAAGAGACCCAGTACTTC
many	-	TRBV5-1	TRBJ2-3	CASSSGGAENTDTQYF	TGCGCCAGCAGCTCCGGCGGGGCGGAGAACACAGATACGCAGTATTTT
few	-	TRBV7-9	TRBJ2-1	CASSFRNSYNEQFF	TGTGCCAGCAGCTTCCGTAACTCCTACAATGAGCAGTTCTTC
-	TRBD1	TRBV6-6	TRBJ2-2	CASSYSSGGQGRELFF	TGTGCCAGCAGTTACTCATCAGGGGGCCAAGGCCGGGAGCTGTTTTTT
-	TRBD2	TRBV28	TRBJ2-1	CASGLAAAAYNEQFF	TGTGCCAGCGGGCTAGCGGCCGCGGCCTACAATGAGCAGTTCTTC
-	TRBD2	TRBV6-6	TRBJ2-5	CASTKGRGGQETQYF	TGTGCCAGCACCAAGGGCCGCGGGGGCCAAGAGACCCAGTACTTC
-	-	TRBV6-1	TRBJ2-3	CASSEDLGATQYF	TGTGCCAGCAGTGAAGATCTGGGAGCTACGCAGTATTTT
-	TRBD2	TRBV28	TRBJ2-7	CASSFGGSNSFEQYF	TGTGCCAGCAGTTTCGGGGGGAGTAATTCTTTCGAGCAGTACTTC
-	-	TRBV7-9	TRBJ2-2	CASSYSFGGLLNTGELFF	TGTGCCAGCAGCTATTCCTTTGGGGGCCTCTTAAACACCGGGGAGCTGTTTTTT
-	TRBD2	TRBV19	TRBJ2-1	CASSKTSGRASRQFF	TGTGCCAGTAGTAAGACTAGCGGGAGGGCCAGTCGGCAGTTCTTC
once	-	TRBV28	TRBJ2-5	CASSGGVRGSWAQYF	TGTGCCAGCAGTGGCGGGGTGAGGGGATCTTGGGCCCAGTACTTC
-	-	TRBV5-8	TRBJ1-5	CASSLGGRGVQPQHF	TGTGCCAGCAGCTTGGGGGGCAGGGGCGTCCAGCCCCAGCATTTT
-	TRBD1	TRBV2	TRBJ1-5	CASSRTGSLYSNQPQHF	TGTGCCAGCAGCCGGACAGGTTCCCTTTATAGCAATCAGCCCCAGCATTTT
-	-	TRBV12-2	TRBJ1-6	CASRCARGRDSPLHF	TGTGCAAGTCGCTGCGCACGAGGGAGGGATTCACCCCTCCACTTT
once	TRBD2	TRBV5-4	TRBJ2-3	CASSRGLAATDTQYF	TGTGCCAGCAGCCGGGGACTAGCGGCTACAGATACGCAGTATTTT
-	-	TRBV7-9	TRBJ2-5	CASSLYRGRETQYF	TGTGCCAGCAGCTTATATCGGGGGAGAGAGACCCAGTACTTC
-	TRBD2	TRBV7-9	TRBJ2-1	CASSWGLGAGGQEQFF	TGTGCCAGCAGCTGGGGGTTGGGGGCGGGAGGACAAGAGCAGTTCTTC
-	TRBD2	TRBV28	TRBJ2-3	CASSSTLRELADTQYF	TGTGCCAGCAGCTCCACTCTGCGGGAGTTGGCAGATACGCAGTATTTT
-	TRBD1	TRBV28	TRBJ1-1	CASRTGLRLLMNTEAFF	TGTGCCAGCAGGACAGGGCTACGGCTTCTCATGAACACTGAAGCTTTCTTT
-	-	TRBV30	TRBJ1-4	CAWGRETFGSNDEKLFF	TGTGCCTGGGGCAGGGAAACGTTTGGGTCGAATGATGAAAAACTGTTTTTT
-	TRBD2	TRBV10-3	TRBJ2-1	CAISEGGSSYNEQFF	TGTGCCATCAGTGAAGGCGGGAGCTCCTACAATGAGCAGTTCTTC
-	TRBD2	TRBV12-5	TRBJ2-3	CASGFHRIRLAGSTDTQYF	TGTGCTAGTGGTTTCCATCGAATCCGACTAGCGGGTAGCACAGATACGCAGTATTTT
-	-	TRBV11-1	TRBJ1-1	CASSTGTRTEAFF	TGTGCCAGCAGCACCGGGACAAGGACTGAAGCTTTCTTT
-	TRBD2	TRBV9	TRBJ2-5	CASSEHQAGVGETQYF	TGTGCCAGCAGCGAACACCAAGCGGGAGTGGGCGAGACCCAGTACTTC
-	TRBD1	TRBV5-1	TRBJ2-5	CASSPGQGPVEETQYF	TGCGCCAGCAGCCCCGGACAGGGTCCCGTAGAAGAGACCCAGTACTTC
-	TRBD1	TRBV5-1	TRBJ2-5	CASSIQSGQGATQYF	TGCGCCAGCAGCATACAATCGGGACAGGGGGCAACCCAGTACTTC
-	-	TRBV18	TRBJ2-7	CASSPGLNYEQYF	TGTGCCAGCTCACCGGGACTGAACTACGAGCAGTACTTC
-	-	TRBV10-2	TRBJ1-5	CASAVKGNQPQHF	TGCGCCAGCGCGGTAAAGGGGAATCAGCCCCAGCATTTT
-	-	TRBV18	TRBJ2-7	CASSPPTDSREQYF	TGTGCCAGCTCACCACCGACAGACTCTAGGGAGCAGTACTTC
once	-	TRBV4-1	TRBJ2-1	CASSQEISGYQFF	TGCGCCAGCAGCCAAGAAATTAGCGGATATCAGTTCTTC
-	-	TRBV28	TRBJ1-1	CASSFRTGMAFF	TGTGCCAGCAGTTTTCGAACAGGGATGGCTTTCTTT
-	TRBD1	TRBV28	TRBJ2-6	CASGTGVNGANVLTF	TGTGCCAGCGGGACAGGGGTCAATGGGGCCAACGTCCTGACTTTC
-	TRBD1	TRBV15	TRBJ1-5	CATSRAQGARYVGNQPQHF	TGTGCCACCAGCAGAGCCCAGGGGGCGCGTTATGTGGGCAATCAGCCCCAGCATTTT
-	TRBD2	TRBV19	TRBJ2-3	CASSIDRTSGKVTDTQYF	TGTGCCAGTAGTATAGATCGGACTAGCGGGAAAGTCACAGATACGCAGTATTTT
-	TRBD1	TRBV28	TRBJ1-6	CASRPGTGGSPLHF	TGTGCCAGCAGACCCGGGACAGGGGGTTCACCCCTCCACTTT
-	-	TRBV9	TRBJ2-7	CASSPSEHPYEQYF	TGTGCCAGCAGCCCTAGCGAACACCCCTACGAGCAGTACTTC
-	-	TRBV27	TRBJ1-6	CASSLQRPLQGYNSPLHF	TGTGCCAGCAGTTTACAAAGACCACTGCAGGGCTATAATTCACCCCTCCACTTT
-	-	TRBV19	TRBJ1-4	CASSVGRATNEKLFF	TGTGCCAGTAGTGTCGGGAGAGCAACTAATGAAAAACTGTTTTTT
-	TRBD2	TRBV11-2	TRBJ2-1	CASSFLAGDHNEQFF	TGTGCCAGCAGCTTTCTAGCGGGAGATCACAATGAGCAGTTCTTC
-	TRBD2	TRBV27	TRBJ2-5	CASSQGLVGQETQYF	TGTGCCAGCAGTCAGGGACTAGTGGGGCAAGAGACCCAGTACTTC
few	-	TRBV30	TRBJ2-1	CAWSLDITPSKTYNEQFF	TGTGCCTGGAGTCTGGACATTACCCCCTCCAAAACCTACAATGAGCAGTTCTTC
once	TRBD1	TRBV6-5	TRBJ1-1	CASSYLTGTGSTEAFF	TGTGCCAGCAGTTACCTTACGGGGACAGGCTCCACTGAAGCTTTCTTT
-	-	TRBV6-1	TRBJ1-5	CASSNKSDPQHF	TGTGCCAGCAGTAACAAGAGCGATCCCCAGCATTTT
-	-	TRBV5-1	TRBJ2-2	CASSLQTTAGTGELFF	TGCGCCAGCAGCTTGCAGACTACAGCAGGAACCGGGGAGCTGTTTTTT
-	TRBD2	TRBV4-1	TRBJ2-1	CASSQDPGGTRKFNEQFF	TGCGCCAGCAGCCAAGATCCCGGAGGGACTAGAAAATTCAATGAGCAGTTCTTC
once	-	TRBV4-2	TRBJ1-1	CASSQAQGNTEAFF	TGTGCCAGCAGCCAAGCTCAGGGGAACACTGAAGCTTTCTTT
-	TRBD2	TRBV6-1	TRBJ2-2	CASRQSLALTGELFF	TGTGCCAGCAGGCAGTCACTAGCGCTCACCGGGGAGCTGTTTTTT
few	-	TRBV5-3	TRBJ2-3	CARSVKGVRTDTQYF	TGTGCCAGAAGCGTAAAGGGGGTCCGCACAGATACGCAGTATTTT
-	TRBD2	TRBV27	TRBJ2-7	CASRTSGSTYEQYF	TGTGCCAGCAGGACTAGCGGGAGTACCTACGAGCAGTACTTC
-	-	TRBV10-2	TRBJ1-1	CASSGKDRNTEAFF	TGCGCCAGCAGTGGGAAGGACAGGAACACTGAAGCTTTCTTT
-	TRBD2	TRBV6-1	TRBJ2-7	CASSESRGTSLFYEQYF	TGTGCCAGCAGCGAATCTCGTGGGACTAGTCTCTTCTACGAGCAGTACTTC